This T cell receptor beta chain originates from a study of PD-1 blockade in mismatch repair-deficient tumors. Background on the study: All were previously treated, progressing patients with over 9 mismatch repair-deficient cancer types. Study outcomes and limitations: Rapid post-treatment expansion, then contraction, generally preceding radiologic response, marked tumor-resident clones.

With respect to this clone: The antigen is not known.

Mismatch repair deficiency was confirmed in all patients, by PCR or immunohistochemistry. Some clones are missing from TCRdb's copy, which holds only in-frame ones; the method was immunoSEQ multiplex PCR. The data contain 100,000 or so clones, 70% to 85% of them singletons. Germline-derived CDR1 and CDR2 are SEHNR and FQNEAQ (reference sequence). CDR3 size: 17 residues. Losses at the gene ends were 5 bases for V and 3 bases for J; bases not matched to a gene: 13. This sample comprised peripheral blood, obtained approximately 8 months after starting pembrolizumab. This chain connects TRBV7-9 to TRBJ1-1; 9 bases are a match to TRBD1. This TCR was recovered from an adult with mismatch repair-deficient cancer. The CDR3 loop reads CASSAPTGGRGYTEAFF. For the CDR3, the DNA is TGTGCCAGCAGCGCTCCAACAGGGGGCAGGGGGTACACTGAAGCTTTCTTT.